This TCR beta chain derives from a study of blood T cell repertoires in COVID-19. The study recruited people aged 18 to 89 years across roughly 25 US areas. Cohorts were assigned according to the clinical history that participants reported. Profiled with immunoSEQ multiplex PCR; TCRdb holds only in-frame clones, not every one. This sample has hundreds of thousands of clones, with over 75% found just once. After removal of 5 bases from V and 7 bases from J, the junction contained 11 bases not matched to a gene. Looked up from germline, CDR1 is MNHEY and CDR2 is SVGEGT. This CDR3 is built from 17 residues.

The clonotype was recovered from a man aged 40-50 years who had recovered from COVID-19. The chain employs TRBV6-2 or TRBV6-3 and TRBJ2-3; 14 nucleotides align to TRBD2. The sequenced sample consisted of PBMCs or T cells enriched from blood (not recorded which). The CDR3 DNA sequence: TGTGCCAGCAGTCCCACCGGACTAGCGGGGGGCCATTATACGCAGTATTTT. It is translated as CASSPTGLAGGHYTQYF.